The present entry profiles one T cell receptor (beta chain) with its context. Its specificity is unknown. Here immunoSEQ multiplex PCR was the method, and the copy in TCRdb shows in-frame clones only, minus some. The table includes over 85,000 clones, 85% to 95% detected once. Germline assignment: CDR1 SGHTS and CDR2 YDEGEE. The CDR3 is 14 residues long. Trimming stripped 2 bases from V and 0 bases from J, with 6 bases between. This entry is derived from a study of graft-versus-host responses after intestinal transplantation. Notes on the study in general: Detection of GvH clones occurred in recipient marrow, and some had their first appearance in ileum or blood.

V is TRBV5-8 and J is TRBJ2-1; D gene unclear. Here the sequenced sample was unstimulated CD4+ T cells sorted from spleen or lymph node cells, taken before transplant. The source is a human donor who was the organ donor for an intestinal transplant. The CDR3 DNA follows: TGTGCCAGCAGCTTCCCGGGCTCCTACAATGAGCAGTTCTTC. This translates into CASSFPGSYNEQFF.